Each of the 29 T cell receptor beta chains below was sequenced from the same sample in a study of T-cell memory formation after mild COVID-19. TCRdb analysed the 5' RACE reads with MiXCR anew, one entry per CDR3 protein. This sample carries over 300,000 distinct CDR3 sequences, around a fifth of them seen once, and the ten largest clones take 21%. Sequencing was done on a sample of PBMCs or a T cell subset sorted from them (not recorded which). The receptors shown here come from a man younger than 35 who had mild COVID-19 (a few samples of this study predate the infection). Cell type and time point are not known.

This chain links TRBV7-2 with TRBJ1-1, with unresolved D. Per germline, CDR1 SGHTA and CDR2 FQGNSA. V lost 5 bases, J lost 0 bases, and 16 bases lay in between. The CDR3 contains 16 residues. This CDR3 reads CASSQWTALMNTEAFF. CDR3 DNA: TGTGCCAGCAGCCAGTGGACTGCCCTCATGAACACTGAAGCTTTCTTT.

V is TRBV7-9 and J is TRBJ1-2, with unresolved D. Germline V CDR1 and CDR2: SEHNR, FQNEAQ (reference sequence). The CDR3 has 15 residues. V was shortened by 0 bases and J by 4 bases, with 12 bases between the two germline ends. This CDR3 is CASSLAIPSAYGYTF. In nucleotides, the CDR3 is TGTGCCAGCAGCTTAGCGATCCCCTCGGCCTATGGCTACACCTTC.

V usage is TRBV29-1 and J usage is TRBJ1-1, with no clear D. CDR1 and CDR2 from the germline V gene are SQVTM and ANQGSEA. The V end was cut by 4 bases, the J end by 4 bases, with 10 bases between. This CDR3 comprises 12 residues. This CDR3 reads CSVGGQGTEAFF. The CDR3 DNA reads TGCAGCGTTGGAGGGCAAGGCACTGAAGCTTTCTTT.

The chain joins TRBV7-2 to TRBJ2-7; no clear D. The length of the CDR3 is 17 residues. Germline lookup yields CDR1 SGHTA and CDR2 FQGNSA. Deletions cut 7 bases from V and 3 bases from J, with 25 bases between. The CDR3 DNA follows: TGTGCCAGCAAGCCTCCTCGAAGAACGGATAACCTCTACGAGCAGTACTTC. This codes for CASKPPRRTDNLYEQYF.

The CDR3 DNA is TGTGCCTGGAGTGTTGGGGGCGGCACTGAAGCTTTCTTT. Translated, it gives CAWSVGGGTEAFF. This sequence joins TRBV30 and TRBJ1-1, with D perhaps TRBD1 (6 bases). The CDR3 has 13 amino acids. Germline CDR1 and CDR2: GTSNPN and SVGIG (reference sequence). V was trimmed by 0 bases and J by 4 bases, leaving 9 bases between them.

This clonotype occurred a few times. CDR3 sequence reads: CSTRTGRGEQYF. The CDR3 bases are TGCAGCACCCGGACAGGGAGGGGCGAGCAGTACTTC. The J gene is TRBJ2-7, the V gene TRBV29-1; possibly TRBD1 for D (8 bases). Deletions cut 8 bases from V and 6 bases from J, with 17 bases between. The germline V gene has CDR1 SQVTM and CDR2 ANQGSEA. This CDR3 has 12 amino acids.

In this sample, this clonotype turned up a few times. The chain carries TRBV6-5 and TRBJ1-2; no firm D call. CDR3 size: 14 residues. Germline V CDR1 and CDR2: MNHEY, SVGAGI. V was shortened by 3 bases and J by 0 bases, with 8 bases between the two germline ends. CDR3 coding DNA: TGTGCCAGCAGTTATGGGAATACTAACTATGGCTACACCTTC. Its protein is CASSYGNTNYGYTF.

This clonotype was detected only a few times. The rearrangement joins TRBV7-2 to TRBJ2-3; 15 bases agree with TRBD2. Germline V gives CDR1 SGHTA, CDR2 FQGNSA. CDR3 size: 18 residues. After removal of 6 bases from V and 0 bases from J, the junction contained 7 bases not matched to a gene. The CDR3 coding sequence is TGTGCCAGCAGTAGACGGGGACTAGCGGGGGGTAGCACAGATACGCAGTATTTT. Translating gives CASSRRGLAGGSTDTQYF.

The chain couples TRBV12-3 or TRBV12-4 to TRBJ2-6; D is unresolved. The length of the CDR3 is 15 residues. The germline V and J ends were trimmed by 7 bases and 0 bases, with 10 bases remaining between them. CDR3 DNA sequence: TGTGCCAGCAACCCTAGGGACTCTGGGGCCAACGTCCTGACTTTC. Protein product: CASNPRDSGANVLTF.

The V and J genes are TRBV28 and TRBJ1-3; D is possibly TRBD1 (5 bases). In germline, CDR1 is MDHEN, CDR2 SYDVKM. The CDR3 spans 13 residues. The ends were cut back, 5 bases at V and 4 bases at J, with 9 bases in the middle. The CDR3, as DNA: TGTGCCAGCAGTCAGCAGGGAGGAAACACCATATATTTT. It specifies CASSQQGGNTIYF.

The chain employs TRBV3-1 and TRBJ2-1, with D perhaps given as TRBD1 or TRBD2 (5 bases each). Germline assignment: CDR1 LGHDT and CDR2 YNNKEL (reference sequence). The length of the CDR3 is 12 residues. The V end was cut by 3 bases, the J end by 9 bases, with 9 bases between. As DNA, the CDR3 is TGTGCCAGCAGCCAGGTGGGGGTTGAGCAGTTCTTC. Translation: CASSQVGVEQFF.

The chain links TRBV6-5 to TRBJ1-2; D might be TRBD1 (6 bases). Germline assignment: CDR1 MNHEY and CDR2 SVGAGI. The CDR3 runs 15 residues. V lost 2 bases and J lost 1, with 11 bases in between. The CDR3 spells CASSYRADSNYGYTF. As DNA, the CDR3 is TGTGCCAGCAGTTACCGTGCGGACAGTAACTATGGCTACACCTTC.

This rearrangement joins TRBV9 to TRBJ2-3; D tentatively reads TRBD1 or TRBD2 (5 bases each). The CDR3 covers 13 residues. The ends were cut back, 3 bases at V and 6 bases at J, with 11 bases in the middle. Germline CDR1 SGDLS, CDR2 YYNGEE. Here the CDR3 reads CASSGGMRDTQYF. The CDR3 coding sequence is TGTGCCAGCAGCGGGGGGATGAGGGATACGCAGTATTTT.

This clonotype was seen a handful of times. The J gene is TRBJ2-3, the V gene TRBV4-1, with TRBD2 matching over 14 bases. The V segment lost 4 bases and the J segment 4 bases; nucleotides outside the gene matches: 4. The CDR3 is 16 amino acids. Germline V lookup: CDR1 MGHRA, CDR2 YSYEKL. The DNA for the CDR3 is TGCGCCAGCAGCCTTCGGGGACTAGCGGGGGCAGATACGCAGTATTTT. It encodes CASSLRGLAGADTQYF.

To note about this clonotype: This clone may be a read error of a much larger clone one base away. The V and J genes are TRBV6-6 and TRBJ1-5; D is unresolved. CDR1 and CDR2 from the germline V gene are MNHNY and SVGAGI (reference sequence). This CDR3 is built from 14 residues. As DNA, the CDR3 is TGTGCCAGCTTTGAGCCGGCGGAGGCTCAGCCCCAGAATTTT. It encodes CASFEPAEAQPQNF.

This sequence joins TRBV20-1 and TRBJ1-1, with a possible D match to TRBD1 (6 bases). This CDR3 comprises 14 residues. Germline CDR1 reads DFQATT; CDR2 reads SNEGSKA (reference sequence). Trimming left V 4 bases short and J 1 base short, with 13 bases between. CDR3 sequence (DNA): TGCAGTGCTATGACAGGCCACGCGAACACTGAAGCTTTCTTT. Its protein is CSAMTGHANTEAFF.

This clonotype has only one observation. The chain combines TRBV4-1 with TRBJ1-1, with 7 bases fitting TRBD1. This CDR3 comprises 14 residues. V lost 2 bases, J lost 1 base, and 1 base stayed unmatched. CDR1 and CDR2 from the germline V gene are MGHRA and YSYEKL. As DNA, the CDR3 is TGCGCCAGCAGCCAACGACAGGGGAACACTGAAGCTTTCTTT. Its translation: CASSQRQGNTEAFF.

The chain links TRBV5-1 to TRBJ1-6, with D tentatively TRBD1 (5 bases). The CDR3 covers 13 residues. In germline, CDR1 is SGHRS, CDR2 YFSETQ. Trimming stripped 4 bases from V and 10 bases from J, with 12 bases between. CDR3 sequence: CASSMGQGSPLHF. As DNA, the CDR3 is TGCGCCAGCAGCATGGGGCAAGGGTCACCCCTCCACTTT. Combining the CDR3 with reference TRBV5-1 and TRBJ1-6 gives the whole variable domain KAGVTQTPRYLIKTRGQQVTLSCSPISGHRSVSWYQQTPGQGLQFLFEYFSETQRNKGNFPGRFSGRQFSNSRSEMNVSTLELGDSALYLCASSMGQGSPLHFGNGTRLTVT.

This clonotype showed up just a few times. The chain carries TRBV5-1 and TRBJ1-1, with D hard to call. The CDR3 spans 14 residues. The germline V gene encodes CDR1 SGHRS and CDR2 YFSETQ. Between the trimmed V and J ends, which lost 1 base and 1 base, there was a span of 8 bases. The CDR3, as DNA: TGCGCCAGCAGCTTGTACCGGACGAACACTGAAGCTTTCTTT. This sequence encodes CASSLYRTNTEAFF.

The rearrangement joins TRBV7-9 to TRBJ1-2; no clear D. The CDR3 is made up of 15 amino acids. The germline CDR1 and CDR2 sequences are SEHNR and FQNEAQ (reference sequence). The ends were cut back, 7 bases at V and 8 bases at J, with 23 bases in the middle. The DNA of the CDR3 is TGTGCCAGCACCCCGGCGGGGTTCTCCGGAGGAGGCTACACCTTC. Its protein is CASTPAGFSGGGYTF. Using reference TRBV7-9 and TRBJ1-2 for the parts outside the CDR3, the full variable domain is DTGVSQNPRHKITKRGQNVTFRCDPISEHNRLYWYRQTLGQGPEFLTYFQNEAQLEKSRLLSDRFSAERPKGSFSTLEIQRTEQGDSAMYLCASTPAGFSGGGYTFGSGTRLTVV.

The table lists this clonotype with a few counts. This rearrangement joins TRBV11-3 to TRBJ2-1, with TRBD2 matching 8 bases. There are 14 residues in the CDR3. V trimming: 3 bases; J trimming: 8 bases; junction bases outside the gene matches: 6. Germline V gene data show CDR1 as SGHNT and CDR2 as YENEEA. The CDR3 DNA reads TGTGCCAGCAGCTTGGGGACTAGTGGCGATGAGCAGTTCTTC. Its protein is CASSLGTSGDEQFF.

Only a few counts were recorded for this clonotype. This chain connects TRBV7-3 to TRBJ2-7, with TRBD2 matching over 7 bases. J gave up 3 bases and V 2 bases, and 7 bases lay outside the gene matches. The CDR3 sequence is 15 residues long. CDR1 is SGHTA and CDR2 is FQGTGA in the germline V gene. The CDR3 sequence is CASSLYQGGVYEQYF. CDR3 bases: TGTGCCAGCAGCTTATACCAGGGAGGGGTCTACGAGCAGTACTTC.

The chain combines TRBV7-9 with TRBJ2-2, with D hard to call. The CDR3 is 12 amino acids. The germline CDR1 and CDR2 sequences are SEHNR and FQNEAQ (reference sequence). V shed 1 base and J shed 8 bases, with 5 bases lying between them. This CDR3 is CASSLGLGELFF. CDR3 DNA sequence: TGTGCCAGCAGCTTAGGACTTGGGGAGCTGTTTTTT. Filled out from reference TRBV7-9 and TRBJ2-2, the complete variable domain reads DTGVSQNPRHKITKRGQNVTFRCDPISEHNRLYWYRQTLGQGPEFLTYFQNEAQLEKSRLLSDRFSAERPKGSFSTLEIQRTEQGDSAMYLCASSLGLGELFFGEGSRLTVL.

CDR3 in amino acids: CASSVATSGGRNEQFF. The CDR3 DNA sequence: TGTGCCAGCAGCGTAGCTACCAGCGGGGGGAGGAATGAGCAGTTCTTC. The gene calls are TRBV9 and TRBJ2-1; TRBD2 matches at 9 bases. From germline, CDR1 is SGDLS and CDR2 YYNGEE. This CDR3 has 16 residues. J gave up 7 bases and V 0 bases, and 8 bases lay outside the gene matches.

The V and J genes are TRBV7-8 and TRBJ2-7, with D unresolved. Germline values: CDR1 SGHVS, CDR2 FQNEAQ. V was trimmed by 2 bases and J by 0 bases, leaving 8 bases between them. This CDR3 contains 14 residues. The CDR3 is CASSLQLNSYEQYV. CDR3 nucleotides: TGTGCCAGCAGCTTACAGCTGAACTCCTACGAGCAGTACGTC.

The CDR3 sequence is CASSVTGGGYEQYV. CDR3 sequence (DNA): TGTGCCAGCAGTGTAACAGGGGGTGGTTACGAGCAGTACGTC. The chain combines TRBV27 with TRBJ2-7, with 8 bases aligning to TRBD1. Per germline, CDR1 MNHEY and CDR2 SMNVEV (reference sequence). With V trimmed by 5 bases and J by 4 bases, 7 bases remained unmatched. The CDR3 runs to 14 residues.

This clonotype appeared a single time. The chain carries TRBV11-2 and TRBJ1-4; the D is unclear. Trimming pared 4 bases from V and 5 bases from J, leaving 11 bases between. The CDR3 extends over 14 amino acids. Germline CDR1 and CDR2: SGHAT and FQNNGV. The CDR3 coding sequence is TGTGCCAGCAGCTCCCCGTCTAGAAATGAAAAACTGTTTTTT. This translates into CASSSPSRNEKLFF.

This clonotype was found a few times. For the CDR3, the DNA is TGTGCCACCAGTGATTTGAAAGGACGGACAAGCTACGAGCAGTACGTC. It yields the protein CATSDLKGRTSYEQYV. The gene calls are TRBV24-1 and TRBJ2-7, with D perhaps TRBD1 (5 bases). Trimming left V 0 bases short and J 3 bases short, with 14 bases between. This CDR3 has 16 amino acids. CDR1 and CDR2 (germline): KGHDR, SFDVKD.

The table lists this clonotype with many counts. The chain carries TRBV9 and TRBJ2-7; D may be TRBD1 or TRBD2 (5 bases each). The V gene's germline CDR1 is SGDLS and CDR2 YYNGEE. This CDR3 is 15 amino acids long. Trimming shortened V by 4 bases and J by 3 bases, and 17 bases separated the two germline ends. CDR3 amino acids: CASSPQGTGIYEQYF. The CDR3 DNA is TGTGCCAGCAGCCCTCAGGGCACGGGGATCTACGAGCAGTACTTC.